A single sample is the source of the 5 T cell receptor beta chains below, sequenced in a study of blood T cell repertoires in COVID-19. Only in-frame clones appear in the TCRdb table, and some are missing; sequencing was by immunoSEQ multiplex PCR. The sample lists approximately 50,000 clones, about 79% occurring once. What was sequenced was peripheral blood. The source is a man aged 80 or over with COVID-19, enrolled during active disease.

The rearrangement joins TRBV18 to TRBJ1-6, with a weak D call TRBD1 (6 bases). CDR3 size: 16 residues. Trimming left V 3 bases short and J 2 bases short, with 11 bases between. Germline CDR1 is KGHSH and CDR2 is LQKENI. CDR3 loop: CASSPTGPTYNSPLHF. The CDR3 DNA reads as TGTGCCAGCTCACCCACAGGGCCCACCTATAATTCACCCCTCCACTTT.

This chain joins TRBV7-9 and TRBJ2-1, with TRBD1 matching 11 bases. V trimming: 3 bases; J trimming: 1 base; junction bases outside the gene matches: 11. Germline-derived CDR1 and CDR2 are SEHNR and FQNEAQ (reference sequence). The CDR3 has 19 amino acids. CDR3 nucleotide sequence: TGTGCCAGCAGCTTCGCCGGGACAGGGGGTGGCTTATCCTACAATGAGCAGTTCTTC. It is translated as CASSFAGTGGGLSYNEQFF.

This chain uses TRBV18 with TRBJ1-5; 7 bases line up with TRBD1. CDR1 and CDR2 (germline): KGHSH, LQKENI. V shed 5 bases and J 1 base; nucleotides not matched to a gene: 5. The CDR3 length is 15 residues. CDR3 sequence: CASSSQGTSNQPQHF. The CDR3 nucleotides read TGTGCCAGCTCATCACAGGGGACAAGCAATCAGCCCCAGCATTTT.

V usage is TRBV18 and J usage is TRBJ1-1, with D possibly matching TRBD1 (6 bases). The CDR3 consists of 13 residues. In germline, CDR1 is KGHSH, CDR2 LQKENI. Trimming shortened V by 8 bases and J by 5 bases, and 15 bases separated the two germline ends. The CDR3 region is CASTGSRETEAFF. The CDR3, as DNA: TGTGCCAGCACAGGGTCTCGCGAGACTGAAGCTTTCTTT.

The chain employs TRBV9 and TRBJ1-1, with 7 bases fitting TRBD1. From germline, CDR1 is SGDLS and CDR2 YYNGEE. This CDR3 region has 16 residues. After removal of 4 bases from V and 0 bases from J, the junction contained 9 bases not matched to a gene. The CDR3 DNA follows: TGTGCCAGCAGCCCCCGGGACAGCATGGTGAACACTGAAGCTTTCTTT. Amino acids: CASSPRDSMVNTEAFF.